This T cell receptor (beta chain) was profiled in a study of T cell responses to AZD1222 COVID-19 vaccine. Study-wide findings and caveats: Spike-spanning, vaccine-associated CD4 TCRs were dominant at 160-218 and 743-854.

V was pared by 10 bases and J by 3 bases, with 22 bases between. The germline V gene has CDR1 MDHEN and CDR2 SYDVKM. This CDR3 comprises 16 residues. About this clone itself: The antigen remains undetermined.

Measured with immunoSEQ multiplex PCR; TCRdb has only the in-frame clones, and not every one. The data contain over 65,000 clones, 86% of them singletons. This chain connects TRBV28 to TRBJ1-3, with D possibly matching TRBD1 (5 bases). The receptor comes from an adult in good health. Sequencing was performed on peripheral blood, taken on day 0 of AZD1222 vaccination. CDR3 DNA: TGTGCCACCAATCCCCGGGGGTCAAGTAATGGAAACACCATATATTTT. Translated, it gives CATNPRGSSNGNTIYF.